These 3 T cell receptor beta chains came from one sample sequenced in a study of PD-L1 blockade in urothelial cancer. Profiling relied on immunoSEQ multiplex PCR, and the TCRdb table lists in-frame clones only, not all of them. The sample shows fewer than 85,000 clones, about nine tenths of them seen only once. Time point denoted: peripheral blood 6 weeks after treatment start. Sequenced material: PBMCs, taken around atezolizumab (anti-PD-L1) treatment. Receptors originate from a man in his sixties with urothelial cancer.

This clone has a single count. The CDR3 region has the DNA TGTGCCAGTAGTATCTTCCTCGCCCGAGGGAGCACAGATACGCAGTATTTT. It translates to CASSIFLARGSTDTQYF. V usage is TRBV19 and J usage is TRBJ2-3; possibly TRBD2 for D (5 bases). Trimming cost V 3 bases and J 0 bases, with 16 bases left between them. Per the germline V gene, CDR1 is LNHDA and CDR2 is SQIVND (reference sequence). There are 17 residues in the CDR3.

The rearrangement uses TRBV28 and TRBJ1-2; maybe TRBD1 (6 bases). Trimming removed 5 bases from V and 8 bases from J, with 12 bases in between. This CDR3 spans 12 amino acids. The germline V gene has CDR1 MDHEN and CDR2 SYDVKM. The chain's CDR3 is CASSTQGKGYTF. The CDR3 nucleotides read TGTGCCAGCAGTACTCAGGGGAAAGGCTACACCTTC.

This chain connects TRBV19 to TRBJ2-3; 7 nucleotides line up with TRBD2. V was clipped by 6 bases and J by 2 bases; unmatched bases: 14. Germline V gene sequence: CDR1 LNHDA, CDR2 SQIVND (reference sequence). This CDR3 contains 17 residues. The CDR3 DNA reads as TGTGCCAGTAGCCGACTCCGCGCTAGCGGCAACACAGATACGCAGTATTTT. This gives the protein CASSRLRASGNTDTQYF.